Below, 14 T cell receptor beta chains from the same sample are listed, as sequenced in a study of cytomegalovirus exposure and HLA in healthy donors. The PCR made use of 60 Vbeta and 13 Jbeta primers. The protocol was immunoSEQ multiplex PCR, while the TCRdb copy is restricted to in-frame clones and leaves out a portion. Seen here are about 300,000 clones, just over 85% observed once, and the top ten hold roughly 4%. Sample: PBMCs. The source of these receptors is a man aged 35 to 55 in good health and CMV-seropositive.

The chain employs TRBV7-9 and TRBJ2-7; D unresolved. The germline V gene has CDR1 SEHNR and CDR2 FQNEAQ (reference sequence). Trimming took off 6 bases at V and 3 bases at J, with 12 bases between the two ends. The CDR3 length is 13 residues. The CDR3 DNA sequence: TGTGCCAGCAGGATGCGTTCGGGCTACGAGCAGTACTTC. It yields the protein CASRMRSGYEQYF.

DNA of the CDR3: TGCGCCAGCAGCCAAGAAGGTGGGGGGGGAACTGAAGCTTTCTTT. Its translation is CASSQEGGGGTEAFF. This chain links TRBV4-1 with TRBJ1-1; tentatively, D is TRBD1 (5 bases). V was cut by 0 bases and J by 5 bases, with 13 bases left in between. CDR1 is MGHRA, CDR2 YSYEKL, per germline. The CDR3 runs 15 residues.

The J gene is TRBJ2-1, the V gene TRBV2, with 12 bases fitting TRBD2. The CDR3 is 18 residues long. CDR1 is SNHLY, CDR2 FYNNEI, per germline. The J segment lost 0 bases and the V segment lost 6 bases, leaving 9 bases of the junction unmatched. The CDR3 DNA reads TGTGCCAGCAGGGGAAATAGGACTAGCGGGACCTCCTACAATGAGCAGTTCTTC. Translation: CASRGNRTSGTSYNEQFF.

The genes are TRBV14 and TRBJ2-2; D ambiguous. The V and J ends lost 8 bases and 6 bases respectively, with 13 bases between them. Germline V CDR1 and CDR2: SGHDN, FVKESK. The CDR3 spans 13 residues. In nucleotides, the CDR3 is TGTGCCAGCCAAGCTAGGCTTTCCGGGGAGCTGTTTTTT. Translating it yields CASQARLSGELFF.

The chain uses TRBV9 and TRBJ2-1; 8 bases are a match to TRBD1. The CDR3 extends over 18 amino acids. Unmatched junction bases numbered 10, after V lost 0 bases and J lost 2 bases. CDR1 SGDLS and CDR2 YYNGEE come from the germline V gene. CDR3 loop: CASSVVPTGTGAYNEQFF. CDR3 in DNA: TGTGCCAGCAGCGTAGTCCCCACGGGGACAGGTGCCTACAATGAGCAGTTCTTC.

The sample holds a few counts of this clone. Germline is not matched at one junction end, which may reflect a read error. The chain links TRBV6-5 to TRBJ1-1; D is unresolved. This CDR3 spans 13 amino acids. Per the germline V gene, CDR1 is MNHEY and CDR2 is SVGAGI. The DNA for the CDR3 is TGTGCCAGCAGGTACTCCACGGTGACTGAAGCTTTCTTT. It codes for CASRYSTVTEAFF.

The J gene is TRBJ1-2, the V gene TRBV29-1, with a weak D call TRBD1 (5 bases). CDR1 is SQVTM, CDR2 ANQGSEA, per germline. Trimming pared 4 bases from V and 5 bases from J, leaving 11 bases between. CDR3 size: 12 residues. CDR3 nucleotide sequence: TGCAGCGTTGTAGGGGAAGATTATGGCTACACCTTC. It is translated as CSVVGEDYGYTF.

The rearrangement links TRBV7-2 to TRBJ2-6; D ambiguous. The CDR3 is 15 residues long. Germline V gene lookup returns CDR1 SGHTA and CDR2 FQGNSA. The ends were cut back, 0 bases at V and 3 bases at J, with 6 bases in the middle. The CDR3 is CASSLASGGANVLTF. The CDR3 DNA is TGTGCCAGCAGCTTAGCTAGTGGTGGGGCCAACGTCCTGACTTTC.

CDR3 protein: CASSLEAGPRGGGYTF. CDR3 in DNA: TGTGCCAGCAGCTTAGAAGCGGGCCCGCGGGGTGGTGGCTACACCTTC. This chain connects TRBV7-3 to TRBJ1-2; D is unresolved. CDR3 length: 16 residues. Between the trimmed V and J ends, which lost 2 bases and 7 bases, there was a span of 20 bases. The germline gives CDR1 SGHTA, CDR2 FQGTGA.

This chain joins TRBV19 and TRBJ1-1; D perhaps matches TRBD1 (5 bases). This CDR3 is built from 12 residues. Trimming removed 3 bases at V and 11 bases at J, with 13 bases between. Germline CDR1 is LNHDA and CDR2 is SQIVND (reference sequence). Here the CDR3 reads CASSISAGYAFF. The CDR3 nucleotides read TGTGCCAGTAGTATCTCCGCAGGGTATGCTTTCTTT.

The rearrangement joins TRBV7-2 to TRBJ2-1, with 8 nucleotides matching TRBD1. Germline V lookup: CDR1 SGHTA, CDR2 FQGNSA. V dropped 5 bases and J dropped 12; count of bases not matched to a gene: 6. This CDR3 is built from 12 residues. CDR3 in amino acids: CASSPDRGAQFF. CDR3 nucleotides: TGTGCCAGCAGCCCCGACAGGGGCGCGCAGTTCTTC.

The chain has TRBV19 and TRBJ1-5; unclear D gene. The germline CDR1 and CDR2 sequences are LNHDA and SQIVND (reference sequence). V was trimmed by 6 bases and J by 0 bases, leaving 12 bases between them. The CDR3 extends over 15 amino acids. This CDR3 is CASSPTDYSNQPQHF. In DNA, the CDR3 is TGTGCCAGTAGCCCCACAGATTATAGCAATCAGCCCCAGCATTTT.

The chain employs TRBV5-1 and TRBJ1-4; D might be TRBD1 (5 bases). Germline values: CDR1 SGHRS, CDR2 YFSETQ. This CDR3 has 16 residues. Between the trimmed V and J ends, which lost 4 bases and 0 bases, there was a span of 13 bases. The CDR3 reads CASSTDSLATNEKLFF. CDR3 in DNA: TGCGCCAGCAGCACAGACAGCCTTGCAACTAATGAAAAACTGTTTTTT.

With regard to this clone: The sample contains more than one DNA sequence encoding this CDR3. The gene calls are TRBV5-4 and TRBJ2-6; D not resolved. This CDR3 region has 15 residues. Germline values: CDR1 SGHNT, CDR2 YYREEE (reference sequence). V dropped 0 bases and J dropped 1 base, with 5 bases sitting between them. The CDR3 DNA is TGTGCCAGCAGCTTGGGAGAGTCTGGGGCCAACGTCCTGACTTTC. This gives the protein CASSLGESGANVLTF.